This TCR beta chain is from a study of neoadjuvant anti-PD-1 for oral cavity cancer. Study details: Patients mostly received three to four biweekly nivolumab doses at 3 mg/kg before surgery.

Clones were sequenced by immunoSEQ multiplex PCR, and TCRdb holds only the in-frame ones, with some missing. The sample holds some 14,000 clones, about 70% seen once. This CDR3 comprises 13 residues. The germline V and J ends were trimmed by 0 bases and 6 bases, with 8 bases remaining between them. Germline lookup yields CDR1 GTSNPN and CDR2 SVGIG (reference sequence). The sample here was PBMCs, taken before nivolumab (anti-PD-1) treatment. This TCR was recovered from a person aged 35-80 years with oral cavity squamous cell carcinoma. The chain recombines TRBV30 with TRBJ2-2; D is ambiguous. The DNA of the CDR3 is TGTGCCTGGAGTGTACTACGCGCCGGGGAGCTGTTTTTT. Residues: CAWSVLRAGELFF.